This TCR beta chain was sequenced during a study of cytomegalovirus exposure and HLA in healthy donors. The method was immunoSEQ multiplex PCR; TCRdb's version includes in-frame clones alone and lacks a portion of them. The table lists about 110,000 clones, approximately 89% of them singletons. This clone was found a few times. Its matching antigen is unknown. Study results and caveats: In vitro, three CMV-associated chains proved specific for CMV antigens. The study designated roughly 150 TCR beta chains cytomegalovirus-associated.

Germline values: CDR1 MGHRA, CDR2 YSYEKL. The CDR3 extends over 15 amino acids. V gave up 3 bases and J gave up 3 bases, with 14 bases separating them. The sequence derives from a woman aged 18-29 years in good health and CMV-seronegative. Sample: PBMCs. The chain recombines TRBV4-1 with TRBJ1-2, with D possibly being TRBD1 (5 bases). CDR3 amino acids: CASSQIGARDYGYTF. The CDR3 DNA reads TGCGCCAGCAGCCAGATAGGGGCCAGGGACTATGGCTACACCTTC.